This T cell receptor (beta chain) was documented in a study of T cells in localized non-small cell lung cancer. Broader study findings: Exceeding tumor, uninvolved adjacent lung had the highest T cell clonality.

Points on this clone: Its antigen is still unknown.

TCRdb keeps only in-frame clones here, not all; method: immunoSEQ multiplex PCR. The sample yields about 34,000 clones, more than 70% seen once. The origin of this receptor is a woman aged 35-70 years with stage I lung adenocarcinoma. The sequences come from peripheral blood, collected before any cancer treatment.

The CDR3 here is CASSVAVQETYTGELFF. CDR3 in DNA: TGTGCCAGCAGCGTAGCCGTCCAGGAGACTTACACCGGGGAGCTGTTTTTT. V is TRBV9 and J is TRBJ2-2; D gene unclear. The V gene's germline CDR1 is SGDLS and CDR2 YYNGEE. Trimming took 0 bases from V and 3 from J, leaving 15 bases between them. This CDR3 comprises 17 residues.